This TCR beta chain emerged from a study of T cells in Graves' hyperthyroidism and ophthalmopathy. The overall study: Peripheral blood collection took place at initial diagnosis, before any treatment.

Clinical Activity Scores of at least 3, NOSPECS grades of at least 4 and durations under 3 months characterized ophthalmopathy patients. Using RNA transcripts as the source, TCR beta CDR3 regions were amplified. Using the HTBI primer set, a first-round RT-PCR was run on the TCR CDR3. TCRdb recomputed calls from the multiplex PCR reads with MiXCR, one row per CDR3 protein. In the table there are around 520,000 distinct CDR3 sequences, roughly a quarter of which are singletons. V gave up 7 bases and J gave up 11 bases, with 14 bases separating them. CDR1 is SNHLY and CDR2 is FYNNEI in the germline V gene. The CDR3 contains 11 residues. The sample holds a few counts of this clonotype.

The V gene is TRBV2, the J gene TRBJ1-1, with D tentatively TRBD1 (6 bases). The TCR comes from a woman under 40 with Graves' ophthalmopathy. The material sequenced was blood. In nucleotides, the CDR3 is TGTGCCAGCATTTATCAGGGGCCGGCTTTCTTT. Residues: CASIYQGPAFF.